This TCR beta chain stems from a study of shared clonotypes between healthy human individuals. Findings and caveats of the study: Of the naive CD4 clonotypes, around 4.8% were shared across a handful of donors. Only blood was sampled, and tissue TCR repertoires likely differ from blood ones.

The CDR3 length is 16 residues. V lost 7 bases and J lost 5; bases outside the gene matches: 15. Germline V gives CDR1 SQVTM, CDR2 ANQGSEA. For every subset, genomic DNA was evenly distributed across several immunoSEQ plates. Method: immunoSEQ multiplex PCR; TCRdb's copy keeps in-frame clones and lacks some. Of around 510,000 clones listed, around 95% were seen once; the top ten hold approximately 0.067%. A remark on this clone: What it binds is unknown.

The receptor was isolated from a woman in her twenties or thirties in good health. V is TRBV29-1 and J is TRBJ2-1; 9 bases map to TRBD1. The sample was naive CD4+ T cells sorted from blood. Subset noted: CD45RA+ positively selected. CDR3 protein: CSALGTGKAGHNEQFF. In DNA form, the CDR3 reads TGCAGCGCCCTCGGGACAGGGAAGGCGGGACACAATGAGCAGTTCTTC.